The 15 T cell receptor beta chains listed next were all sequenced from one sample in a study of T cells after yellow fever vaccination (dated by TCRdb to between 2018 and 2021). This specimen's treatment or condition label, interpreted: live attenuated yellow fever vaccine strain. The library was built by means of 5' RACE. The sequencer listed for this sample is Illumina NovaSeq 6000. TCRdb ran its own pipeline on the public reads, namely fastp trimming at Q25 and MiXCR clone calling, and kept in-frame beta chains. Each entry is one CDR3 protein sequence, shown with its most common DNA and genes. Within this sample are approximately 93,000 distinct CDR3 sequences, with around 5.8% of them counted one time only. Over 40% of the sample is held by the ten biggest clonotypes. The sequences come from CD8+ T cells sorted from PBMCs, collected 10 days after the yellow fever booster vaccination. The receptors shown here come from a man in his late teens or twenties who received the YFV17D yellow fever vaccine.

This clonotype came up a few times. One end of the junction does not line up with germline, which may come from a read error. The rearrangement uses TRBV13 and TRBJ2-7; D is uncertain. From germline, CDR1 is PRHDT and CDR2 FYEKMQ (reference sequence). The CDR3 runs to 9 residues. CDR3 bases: TGTGCCAGCAGTTGGAGTCTTTATTTC. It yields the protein CASSWSLYF. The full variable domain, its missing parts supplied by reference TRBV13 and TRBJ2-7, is AAGVIQSPRHLIKEKRETATLKCYPIPRHDTVYWYQQGPGQDPQFLISFYEKMQSDKGSIPDRFSAQQFSDYHSELNMSSLELGDSALYFCASSWSLYFGPGTRLTVT.

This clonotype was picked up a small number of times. The CDR3: CASKTAGQRFYNEQFF. The CDR3 coding sequence is TGTGCCAGTAAAACCGCGGGACAGAGATTCTACAATGAGCAGTTCTTC. The V call is TRBV19, the J call TRBJ2-1; D may be TRBD1 (7 bases). This CDR3 spans 16 amino acids. Germline assignment: CDR1 LNHDA and CDR2 SQIVND (reference sequence). V lost 7 bases and J 3 bases, leaving 19 bases between the germline ends.

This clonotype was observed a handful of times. CDR3 nucleotides: TGTGCCAGCAGCTTACGACAGCCTGGGGCCAACGTCCTGACTTTC. Its translation is CASSLRQPGANVLTF. V gene TRBV7-9 combines with J gene TRBJ2-6, with D tentatively TRBD1 (5 bases). Germline CDR1 SEHNR, CDR2 FQNEAQ (reference sequence). The CDR3 length is 15 residues. With 2 bases removed from V and 2 bases from J, the gap between germline ends came to 7 bases.

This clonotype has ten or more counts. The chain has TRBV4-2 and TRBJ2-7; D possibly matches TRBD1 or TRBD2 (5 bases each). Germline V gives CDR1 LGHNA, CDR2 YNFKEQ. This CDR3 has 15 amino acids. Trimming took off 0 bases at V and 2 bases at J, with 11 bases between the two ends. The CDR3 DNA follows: TGTGCCAGCAGCCAAGAAGTTGGGGGACCCTACGAGCAGTACTTC. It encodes CASSQEVGGPYEQYF.

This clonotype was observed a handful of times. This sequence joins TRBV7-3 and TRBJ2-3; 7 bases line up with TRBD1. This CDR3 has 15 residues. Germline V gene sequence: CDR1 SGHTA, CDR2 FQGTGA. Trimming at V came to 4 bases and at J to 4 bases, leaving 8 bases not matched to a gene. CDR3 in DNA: TGTGCCAGCAGCTCACAGGGGCTTGACTCAGATACGCAGTATTTT. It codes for CASSSQGLDSDTQYF.

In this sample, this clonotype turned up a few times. CDR3 nucleotide sequence: TGCGCCAGCAGCCAAGATCAAGCCCCCCAAGAGACCCAGTACTTC. Protein sequence: CASSQDQAPQETQYF. V and J are TRBV4-1 and TRBJ2-5; D ambiguous. In germline, CDR1 is MGHRA, CDR2 YSYEKL. This CDR3 contains 15 residues. Trimming shortened V by 0 bases and J by 1 base, and 9 bases separated the two germline ends.

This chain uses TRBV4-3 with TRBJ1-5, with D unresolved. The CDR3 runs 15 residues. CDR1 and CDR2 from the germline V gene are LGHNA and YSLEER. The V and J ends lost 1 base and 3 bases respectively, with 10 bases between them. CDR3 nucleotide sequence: TGCGCCAGCAGCCAAGTAATGGAAAACAATCAGCCCCAGCATTTT. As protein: CASSQVMENNQPQHF.

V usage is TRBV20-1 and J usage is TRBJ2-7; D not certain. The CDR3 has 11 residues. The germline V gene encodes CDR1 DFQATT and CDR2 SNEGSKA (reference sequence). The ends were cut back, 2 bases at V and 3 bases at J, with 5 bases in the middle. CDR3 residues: CSARSFYEQYF. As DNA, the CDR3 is TGCAGTGCTAGAAGTTTCTACGAGCAGTACTTC.

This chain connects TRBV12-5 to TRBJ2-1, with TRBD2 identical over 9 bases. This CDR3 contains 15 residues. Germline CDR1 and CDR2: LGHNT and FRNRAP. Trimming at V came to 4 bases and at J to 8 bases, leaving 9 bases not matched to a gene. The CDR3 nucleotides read TGTGCTAGTGGTTCGTACTTAGCGGGGGCGGATGAGCAGTTCTTC. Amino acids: CASGSYLAGADEQFF.

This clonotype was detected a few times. The CDR3 nucleotides are TGTGCCAGCAGTCGGACAGGGGAGCAGCCCCAGCATTTT. Residues: CASSRTGEQPQHF. The chain is built from TRBV25-1 and TRBJ1-5, with 9 bases fitting TRBD1. After removal of 5 bases from V and 7 bases from J, the junction contained 3 bases not matched to a gene. The CDR3 length is 13 residues. The germline V gene encodes CDR1 MGHDK and CDR2 SYGVNS.

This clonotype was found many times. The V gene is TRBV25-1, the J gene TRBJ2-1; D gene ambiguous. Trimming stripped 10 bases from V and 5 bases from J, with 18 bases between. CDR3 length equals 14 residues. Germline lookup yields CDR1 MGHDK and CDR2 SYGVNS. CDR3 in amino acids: CATHSGGDNNEQFF. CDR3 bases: TGTGCCACCCACTCAGGCGGAGACAACAATGAGCAGTTCTTC.

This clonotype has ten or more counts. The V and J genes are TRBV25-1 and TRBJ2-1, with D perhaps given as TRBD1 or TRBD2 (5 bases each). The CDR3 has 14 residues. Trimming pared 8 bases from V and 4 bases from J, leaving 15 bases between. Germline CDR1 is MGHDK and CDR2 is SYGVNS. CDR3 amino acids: CASRDPGPYNEQFF. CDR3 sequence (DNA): TGTGCCAGCCGGGATCCGGGACCTTACAATGAGCAGTTCTTC.

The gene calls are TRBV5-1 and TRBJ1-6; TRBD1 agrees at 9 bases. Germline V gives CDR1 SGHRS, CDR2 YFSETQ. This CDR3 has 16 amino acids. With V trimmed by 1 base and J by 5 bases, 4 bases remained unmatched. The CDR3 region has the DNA TGCGCCAGCAGCTTGATAGGACAGGGGAATAATTCACCCCTCCACTTT. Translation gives CASSLIGQGNNSPLHF.

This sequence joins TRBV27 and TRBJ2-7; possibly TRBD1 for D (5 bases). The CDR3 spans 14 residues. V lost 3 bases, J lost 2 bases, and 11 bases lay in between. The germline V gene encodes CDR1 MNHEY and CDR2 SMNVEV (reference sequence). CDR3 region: CASSFGADTYEQYF. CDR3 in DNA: TGTGCCAGCAGTTTTGGGGCAGACACCTACGAGCAGTACTTC.

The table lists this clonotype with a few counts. The DNA for the CDR3 is TGCGCCAGCAGCTTTCCGGGACAGGTCTTGATGGGACCCTACAATGAGCAGTTCTTC. It yields the protein CASSFPGQVLMGPYNEQFF. The chain carries TRBV5-1 and TRBJ2-1; 8 bases map to TRBD1. Per the germline V gene, CDR1 is SGHRS and CDR2 is YFSETQ. The CDR3 is 19 residues long. V trimming: 2 bases; J trimming: 2 bases; junction bases outside the gene matches: 15.